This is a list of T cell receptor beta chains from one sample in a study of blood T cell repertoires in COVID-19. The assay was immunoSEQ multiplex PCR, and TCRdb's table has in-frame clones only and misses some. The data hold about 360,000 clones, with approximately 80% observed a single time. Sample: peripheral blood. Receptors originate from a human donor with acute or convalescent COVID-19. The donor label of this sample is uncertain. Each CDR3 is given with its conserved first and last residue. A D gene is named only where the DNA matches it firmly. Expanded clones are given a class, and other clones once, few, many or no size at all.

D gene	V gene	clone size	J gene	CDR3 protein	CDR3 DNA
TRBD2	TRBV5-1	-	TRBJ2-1	CASSPRTSFYNEQFF	TGCGCCAGCAGCCCCCGGACTAGCTTCTACAATGAGCAGTTCTTC
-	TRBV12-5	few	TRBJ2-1	CASGLVYLRTEFNEQFF	TGTGCTAGTGGTTTGGTCTACCTGAGGACAGAATTTAATGAGCAGTTCTTC
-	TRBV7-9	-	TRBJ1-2	CASSLEAVFYGYTF	TGTGCCAGCAGCTTAGAAGCCGTCTTCTATGGCTACACCTTC
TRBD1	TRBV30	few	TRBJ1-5	CAWNQGQGHQPQHF	TGTGCCTGGAATCAGGGACAGGGGCATCAGCCCCAGCATTTT
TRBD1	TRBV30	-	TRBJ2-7	CAWSQGGSSYEQYF	TGTGCCTGGAGTCAAGGGGGCAGCTCCTACGAGCAGTACTTC
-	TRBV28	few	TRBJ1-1	CASRAGTRGGTEAFF	TGTGCCAGCCGCGCTGGAACCAGGGGTGGCACTGAAGCTTTCTTT
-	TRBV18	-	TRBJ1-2	CASSVRELDRYGYTF	TGTGCCAGCTCGGTCAGGGAACTGGATCGTTATGGCTACACCTTC
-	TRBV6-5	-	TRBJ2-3	CATRAGGTDTQYF	TGTGCCACCAGAGCAGGGGGCACAGATACGCAGTATTTT
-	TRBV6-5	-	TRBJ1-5	CASSTEGGSNQPQHF	TGTGCCAGCAGTACAGAGGGAGGGAGCAATCAGCCCCAGCATTTT
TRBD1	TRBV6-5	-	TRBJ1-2	CASSRQGSNYGYTF	TGTGCCAGCAGTCGACAGGGCTCCAACTATGGCTACACCTTC
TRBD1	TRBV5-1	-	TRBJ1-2	CASSFLGDSHYGYTF	TGCGCCAGCAGCTTTTTGGGGGACAGCCACTATGGCTACACCTTC
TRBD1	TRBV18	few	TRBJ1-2	CASSPRLSRDSLNYGYTF	TGTGCCAGCTCACCACGATTAAGCCGGGACAGCCTTAACTATGGCTACACCTTC
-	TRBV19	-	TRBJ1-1	CASREPMNTEAFF	TGTGCCAGTCGGGAGCCTATGAACACTGAAGCTTTCTTT
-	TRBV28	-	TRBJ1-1	CASSLGGGREAFF	TGTGCCAGCAGTTTAGGGGGAGGGAGGGAAGCTTTCTTT
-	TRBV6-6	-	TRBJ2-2	CASRGGQTANTGELFF	TGTGCCAGCAGGGGGGGGCAGACAGCGAACACCGGGGAGCTGTTTTTT
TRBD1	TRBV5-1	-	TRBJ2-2	CASSTDRAIGELFF	TGCGCCAGCAGCACGGACAGGGCAATCGGGGAGCTGTTTTTT
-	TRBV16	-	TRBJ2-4	CASSQLITRYF	TGTGCCAGCAGCCAATTGATAACTAGATACTTC
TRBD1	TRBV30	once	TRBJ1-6	CAWGTVFNSPLHF	TGTGCCTGGGGGACAGTGTTTAATTCACCCCTCCACTTT
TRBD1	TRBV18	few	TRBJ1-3	CASSPRQGRGNTIYF	TGTGCCAGCTCACCCCGACAGGGTAGAGGAAACACCATATATTTT
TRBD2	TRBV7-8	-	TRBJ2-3	CASSTSTSGRAWGTDTQYF	TGTGCCAGCAGCACCTCGACTAGCGGGAGGGCCTGGGGCACAGATACGCAGTATTTT
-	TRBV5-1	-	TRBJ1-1	CASSREGGSTEAFF	TGCGCCAGCAGCCGAGAGGGAGGGAGCACTGAAGCTTTCTTT
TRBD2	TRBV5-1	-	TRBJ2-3	CASSLGGGRTDTQYF	TGCGCCAGCAGCTTGGGCGGGGGGCGCACAGATACGCAGTATTTT
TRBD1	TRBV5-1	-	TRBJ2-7	CASSTGQPYEQYF	TGCGCCAGCAGCACGGGACAGCCCTACGAGCAGTACTTC
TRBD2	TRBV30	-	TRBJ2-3	CAWSKTRGVAGIRDTQYF	TGTGCCTGGAGTAAAACGAGGGGCGTAGCGGGAATAAGAGATACGCAGTATTTT
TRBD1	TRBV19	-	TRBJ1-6	CASSFQTGVGSPLHF	TGTGCCAGTAGTTTTCAGACAGGGGTGGGTTCACCCCTCCACTTT
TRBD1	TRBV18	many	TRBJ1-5	CASSLDRAQPQHF	TGTGCCAGCTCACTCGACAGGGCTCAGCCCCAGCATTTT